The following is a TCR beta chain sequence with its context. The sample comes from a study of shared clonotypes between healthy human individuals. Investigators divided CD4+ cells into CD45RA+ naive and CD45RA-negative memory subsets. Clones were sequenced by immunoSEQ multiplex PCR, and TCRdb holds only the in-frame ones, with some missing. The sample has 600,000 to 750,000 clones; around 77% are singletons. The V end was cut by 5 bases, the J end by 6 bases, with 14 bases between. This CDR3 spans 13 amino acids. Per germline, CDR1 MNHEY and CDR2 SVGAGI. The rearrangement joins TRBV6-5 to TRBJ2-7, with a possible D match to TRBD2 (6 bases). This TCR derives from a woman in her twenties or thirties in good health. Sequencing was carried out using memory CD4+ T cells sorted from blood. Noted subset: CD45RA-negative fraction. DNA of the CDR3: TGTGCCAGCAGTCCCCCTTCCGGGGGCGAGCAGTACTTC. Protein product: CASSPPSGGEQYF.